The 18 T cell receptor beta chains presented below share a single source sample, sequenced in a study of radiotherapy plus CTLA-4 blockade in lung cancer. The assay was immunoSEQ multiplex PCR, and TCRdb's table has in-frame clones only and misses some. The sample holds about 28,000 clones, around three quarters seen once. Specimen: peripheral blood, collected from a patient treated with radiotherapy plus ipilimumab. These TCRs come from a human donor with non-small cell lung cancer that progressed on radiotherapy plus ipilimumab.

This clone was seen just once. The V gene is TRBV28, the J gene TRBJ2-1; 9 nucleotides line up with TRBD2. The V and J ends lost 5 bases and 1 base, in that order; junction bases with no gene match: 6. The CDR3 is 16 amino acids. The germline CDR1 and CDR2 sequences are MDHEN and SYDVKM. The CDR3 DNA reads as TGTGCCAGCAGTAACCCGAGCGGGGGGTCCTACAATGAGCAGTTCTTC. Translation gives CASSNPSGGSYNEQFF.

V gene TRBV5-1 combines with J gene TRBJ2-1; maybe TRBD2 (6 bases). Trimming took off 4 bases at V and 5 bases at J, with 13 bases between the two ends. The CDR3 has 14 residues. Per germline, CDR1 SGHRS and CDR2 YFSETQ. In DNA form, the CDR3 reads TGCGCCAGCAGCACCCGGGACTTCCACAATGAGCAGTTCTTC. Translating it yields CASSTRDFHNEQFF.

The chain's CDR3 is CASRDGTKGYTF. The CDR3 coding sequence is TGTGCCAGCAGGGATGGGACAAAAGGCTACACCTTC. This sequence joins TRBV6-5 and TRBJ1-2; maybe TRBD1 (6 bases). The V gene's germline CDR1 is MNHEY and CDR2 SVGAGI. Trimming shortened V by 6 bases and J by 8 bases, and 13 bases separated the two germline ends. This CDR3 is 12 amino acids long.

This rearrangement joins TRBV29-1 to TRBJ1-1; 8 nucleotides agree with TRBD1. The CDR3 is 13 residues long. J lost 4 bases, V lost 6 bases, and 7 bases had no gene match. The germline V gene encodes CDR1 SQVTM and CDR2 ANQGSEA. CDR3 coding DNA: TGCAGCGTCTCACAGGGGGAAGGCACTGAAGCTTTCTTT. Translated: CSVSQGEGTEAFF.

The chain employs TRBV7-3 and TRBJ2-1, with 7 bases matching TRBD2. With 1 base clipped from V and 2 bases from J, the junction kept 5 bases outside the gene matches. Per the germline V gene, CDR1 is SGHTA and CDR2 is FQGTGA. CDR3 length: 16 residues. This CDR3 reads CASSLISSGTYNEQFF. In DNA form, the CDR3 reads TGTGCCAGCAGCTTAATTTCTAGCGGAACCTACAATGAGCAGTTCTTC.

V is TRBV5-1 and J is TRBJ2-7; TRBD1 matches at 9 bases. From germline, CDR1 is SGHRS and CDR2 YFSETQ. The length of the CDR3 is 14 residues. The V and J ends lost 5 bases and 4 bases, in that order; junction bases with no gene match: 7. The CDR3 spells CASRGTGSGYEQYF. The DNA of the CDR3 is TGCGCCAGCAGAGGGACAGGGTCCGGTTACGAGCAGTACTTC. Supplemented by reference TRBV5-1 and TRBJ2-7, the full variable domain reads KAGVTQTPRYLIKTRGQQVTLSCSPISGHRSVSWYQQTPGQGLQFLFEYFSETQRNKGNFPGRFSGRQFSNSRSEMNVSTLELGDSALYLCASRGTGSGYEQYFGPGTRLTVT.

This clone was counted between two and nine times. This chain joins TRBV28 and TRBJ1-1; no clear D gene. There are 16 residues in the CDR3. From germline, CDR1 is MDHEN and CDR2 SYDVKM. Trimming removed 7 bases from V and 4 bases from J, with 22 bases in between. This CDR3 reads CASKTVWGTEGTEAFF. The CDR3, as DNA: TGTGCCAGCAAAACGGTCTGGGGAACTGAGGGCACTGAAGCTTTCTTT.

The V and J genes are TRBV7-3 and TRBJ2-1; D is ambiguous. Trimming removed 5 bases at V and 0 bases at J, with 14 bases between. The CDR3 runs 16 residues. Germline V gene lookup returns CDR1 SGHTA and CDR2 FQGTGA. Here the CDR3 DNA reads TGTGCCAGCAGCGTTTCAGGAATCTCCTCCTACAATGAGCAGTTCTTC. This encodes CASSVSGISSYNEQFF.

The sample holds a few counts of this clone. This rearrangement joins TRBV7-8 to TRBJ1-2, with TRBD1 matching 12 bases. This CDR3 is 15 amino acids long. Germline trimming cut 3 bases from V and 3 bases from J; bases unmatched to any gene: 2. Germline CDR1 SGHVS, CDR2 FQNEAQ. Written as DNA, the CDR3 is TGTGCCAGCAGCTTCGGGACAGGGGGCGACTATGGCTACACCTTC. Translation: CASSFGTGGDYGYTF.

This clone has a handful of counts. The chain links TRBV11-1 to TRBJ2-3; possibly TRBD1 for D (7 bases). Trimming cost V 0 bases and J 4 bases, with 14 bases left between them. Germline loops: CDR1 SGHAT, CDR2 FQDESV (reference sequence). The CDR3 has 16 residues. The CDR3 DNA follows: TGTGCCAGCAGCTTAGCTATGGAGGGGGCGGCAGATACGCAGTATTTT. Protein sequence: CASSLAMEGAADTQYF.

The chain links TRBV4-3 to TRBJ2-1; 7 positions match TRBD1. This CDR3 comprises 14 residues. Germline V gives CDR1 LGHNA, CDR2 YSLEER. Trimming removed 2 bases from V and 4 bases from J; junction bases left unmatched: 2. Here the CDR3 reads CASSQTGQYNEQFF. The CDR3 nucleotides are TGCGCCAGCAGCCAAACGGGACAGTACAATGAGCAGTTCTTC.

The rearrangement uses TRBV4-3 and TRBJ2-3, with a possible D match to TRBD1 (6 bases). The CDR3 is made up of 14 amino acids. The V end was cut by 4 bases, the J end by 1 base, with 9 bases between. The V gene's germline CDR1 is LGHNA and CDR2 YSLEER. This CDR3 is CASSRSGGTDTQYF. Written as DNA, the CDR3 is TGCGCCAGCAGCCGTTCAGGGGGCACAGATACGCAGTATTTT.

J is TRBJ2-5 and V is TRBV15, with 9 bases matching TRBD2. The CDR3 covers 14 residues. V trimming: 4 bases; J trimming: 1 base; junction bases outside the gene matches: 1. Germline-derived CDR1 and CDR2 are LNHNV and YYDKDF (reference sequence). CDR3 sequence: CATSTRGGQETQYF. DNA for the CDR3: TGTGCCACCAGCACGCGGGGGGGCCAAGAGACCCAGTACTTC.

The V gene is TRBV4-2, the J gene TRBJ2-3, with 12 bases aligning to TRBD1. CDR3 size: 16 residues. The germline gives CDR1 LGHNA, CDR2 YNFKEQ. J gave up 5 bases and V 0 bases, and 3 bases lay outside the gene matches. CDR3 sequence reads: CASSQEGTGGGDTQYF. CDR3 DNA sequence: TGTGCCAGCAGCCAAGAGGGGACAGGGGGCGGAGATACGCAGTATTTT.

The genes are TRBV4-1 and TRBJ2-7, with D possibly matching TRBD1 (5 bases). The CDR3 is 15 amino acids. V gave up 1 base and J gave up 1 base, with 11 bases separating them. Germline CDR1 is MGHRA and CDR2 is YSYEKL. CDR3 DNA sequence: TGCGCCAGCAGCCAAGGACCAGGGTTATCCTACGAGCAGTACTTC. Residues: CASSQGPGLSYEQYF.

This clone has a handful of counts. The CDR3 nucleotides read TGTGCCAGCAGCGTAGACGGATTGTTCCAAGAGACCCAGTACTTC. Amino acid sequence: CASSVDGLFQETQYF. J is TRBJ2-5 and V is TRBV9; D gene uncertain. Germline values: CDR1 SGDLS, CDR2 YYNGEE. V was clipped by 0 bases and J by 1 base, with 10 bases between them. This CDR3 has 15 residues.

The gene calls are TRBV2 and TRBJ2-1, with TRBD1 identical over 8 bases. Germline CDR1 reads SNHLY; CDR2 reads FYNNEI. This CDR3 spans 16 amino acids. With 2 bases clipped from V and 6 bases from J, the junction kept 9 bases outside the gene matches. CDR3 loop: CASSEPDRVGPNEQFF. CDR3 sequence (DNA): TGTGCCAGCAGTGAACCGGACAGGGTGGGGCCCAATGAGCAGTTCTTC.

The rearrangement links TRBV6-6 to TRBJ2-3; D not resolved. Germline assignment: CDR1 MNHNY and CDR2 SVGAGI (reference sequence). The CDR3 is made up of 15 amino acids. V was clipped by 5 bases and J by 5 bases, with 17 bases between them. The CDR3 protein is CASSDRMVVRDTQYF. CDR3 nucleotide sequence: TGTGCCAGCAGTGACCGGATGGTAGTCCGAGATACGCAGTATTTT.